These 21 T cell receptor beta chains were sequenced from one sample in a study of blood T cell repertoires in COVID-19. TCRdb's copy holds only in-frame clones and misses some; the assay was immunoSEQ multiplex PCR. Here the sample spans around 230,000 clones, roughly 83% being singletons. The sequenced material came from peripheral blood. Source of these receptors: a man aged 40-49 years with acute or convalescent COVID-19.

This chain links TRBV6-5 with TRBJ1-2; TRBD1 matches 9 bases. This CDR3 has 14 amino acids. The germline gives CDR1 MNHEY, CDR2 SVGAGI. The V gene end was trimmed by 6 bases and the J gene end by 5 bases; junction bases not matched to a gene: 7. CDR3: CASSRTGVGYGYTF. The CDR3 DNA sequence: TGTGCCAGCAGCCGGACAGGGGTGGGATATGGCTACACCTTC.

The genes are TRBV2 and TRBJ2-3; maybe TRBD1 (6 bases). Trimming left V 6 bases short and J 4 bases short, with 8 bases between. This CDR3 comprises 12 residues. Germline CDR1 and CDR2: SNHLY and FYNNEI. CDR3 DNA sequence: TGTGCCAGCAGCGGACAGTCAGATACGCAGTATTTT. Translated, it gives CASSGQSDTQYF. The whole variable domain, filled in from reference TRBV2 and TRBJ2-3, reads EPEVTQTPSHQVTQMGQEVILRCVPISNHLYFYWYRQILGQKVEFLVSFYNNEISEKSEIFDDQFSVERPDGSNFTLKIRSTKLEDSAMYFCASSGQSDTQYFGPGTRLTVL.

The rearrangement joins TRBV30 to TRBJ1-2, with TRBD1 matching 11 bases. V was clipped by 0 bases and J by 8 bases; unmatched bases: 2. This CDR3 is built from 13 residues. The germline V gene encodes CDR1 GTSNPN and CDR2 SVGIG (reference sequence). The CDR3 bases are TGTGCCTGGAGTGTGGGACAGGGGGGAGGCTACACCTTC. It translates to CAWSVGQGGGYTF. Supplemented by reference TRBV30 and TRBJ1-2, the full variable domain reads SQTIHQWPATLVQPVGSPLSLECTVEGTSNPNLYWYRQAAGRGLQLLFYSVGIGQISSEVPQNLSASRPQDRQFILSSKKLLLSDSGFYLCAWSVGQGGGYTFGSGTRLTVV.

The chain couples TRBV7-9 to TRBJ2-1; 14 bases agree with TRBD2. The CDR3 is 18 residues long. Germline lookup yields CDR1 SEHNR and CDR2 FQNEAQ (reference sequence). Losses at the gene ends were 3 bases for V and 2 bases for J; bases not matched to a gene: 6. The CDR3 loop reads CASSFWTSGRYTYNEQFF. For the CDR3, the DNA is TGTGCCAGCAGCTTTTGGACTAGCGGGAGGTACACCTACAATGAGCAGTTCTTC.

This chain connects TRBV19 to TRBJ1-1, with D possibly being TRBD1 (6 bases). Germline CDR1 reads LNHDA; CDR2 reads SQIVND (reference sequence). The CDR3 covers 16 residues. V dropped 7 bases and J dropped 1 base, with 19 bases sitting between them. CDR3 DNA: TGTGCCAGTACCCTAGCCGCAAGGGGGAAGAACACTGAAGCTTTCTTT. Translation: CASTLAARGKNTEAFF.

In DNA, the CDR3 is TGTGCCAGCAGCCCCACAGCGGACGGCCGTAGGTATGAGCAGTTCTTC. It specifies CASSPTADGRRYEQFF. This chain joins TRBV5-6 and TRBJ2-1; a weak D match, TRBD2 (5 bases). This CDR3 is built from 16 residues. CDR1 SGHDT and CDR2 YYEEEE come from the germline V gene. V shed 4 bases and J shed 8 bases, with 22 bases lying between them.

The J gene is TRBJ1-2, the V gene TRBV2; 7 nucleotides line up with TRBD1. The ends lost 5 bases at V and 1 base at J; junction bases unmatched: 4. The V gene's germline CDR1 is SNHLY and CDR2 FYNNEI. The CDR3 sequence is 14 residues long. This CDR3 is CASSRDSDNYGYTF. Written as DNA, the CDR3 is TGTGCCAGCAGTCGGGACAGTGATAACTATGGCTACACCTTC.

This chain uses TRBV19 with TRBJ2-2, with TRBD1 identical over 9 bases. Trimming at V came to 10 bases and at J to 6 bases, leaving 9 bases not matched to a gene. The CDR3 is 14 amino acids. The germline CDR1 and CDR2 sequences are LNHDA and SQIVND (reference sequence). The DNA for the CDR3 is TGTGCCACCAACAGGGGGCGGGCGTCCGGGGAGCTGTTTTTT. Translation: CATNRGRASGELFF.

The V gene is TRBV7-8, the J gene TRBJ2-5; D remains ambiguous. V lost 5 bases to trimming and J lost 2 bases, with 18 bases between them. The germline V gene encodes CDR1 SGHVS and CDR2 FQNEAQ. The CDR3 length is 16 residues. The CDR3 is CASSKPGTRLQETQYF. For the CDR3, the DNA is TGTGCCAGCAGCAAACCAGGCACGCGTCTACAAGAGACCCAGTACTTC.

The chain is built from TRBV5-1 and TRBJ1-2; D is unresolved. CDR1 is SGHRS and CDR2 is YFSETQ in the germline V gene. V lost 3 bases and J 8 bases, leaving 17 bases between the germline ends. The CDR3 covers 14 residues. The CDR3 here is CASSSDGSNTGYTF. DNA for the CDR3: TGCGCCAGCAGCTCAGACGGGAGTAACACGGGCTACACCTTC. Variable domain in full (rest from reference TRBV5-1 and TRBJ1-2): KAGVTQTPRYLIKTRGQQVTLSCSPISGHRSVSWYQQTPGQGLQFLFEYFSETQRNKGNFPGRFSGRQFSNSRSEMNVSTLELGDSALYLCASSSDGSNTGYTFGSGTRLTVV.

This clone was found once. The rearrangement uses TRBV11-2 and TRBJ1-2; the D gene is possibly TRBD1 (6 bases). Trimming cost V 4 bases and J 8 bases, with 11 bases left between them. The CDR3 spans 12 residues. Germline loops: CDR1 SGHAT, CDR2 FQNNGV. The chain's CDR3 is CASSYTGSGYTF. DNA of the CDR3: TGTGCCAGCAGCTACACAGGGAGCGGCTACACCTTC.

The CDR3 protein is CASSEDGTSGSTNSPDTQYF. The CDR3, as DNA: TGCGCCAGCAGTGAAGACGGGACTAGCGGGAGTACTAACTCGCCAGATACGCAGTATTTT. V usage is TRBV10-1 and J usage is TRBJ2-3; 14 nucleotides match TRBD2. The CDR3 extends over 20 amino acids. With V trimmed by 3 bases and J by 4 bases, 15 bases remained unmatched. Germline loops: CDR1 WNHNN, CDR2 SYGVQD (reference sequence).

This clone showed up just once. The chain carries TRBV6-1 and TRBJ1-2; D is perhaps TRBD1 (5 bases). CDR1 and CDR2 (germline): MNHNS, SASEGT. This CDR3 spans 14 amino acids. Trimming removed 3 bases from V and 2 bases from J, with 10 bases in between. CDR3 sequence: CASSDGGGNYGYTF. In DNA, the CDR3 is TGTGCCAGCAGTGACGGGGGGGGGAACTATGGCTACACCTTC.

The chain carries TRBV5-1 and TRBJ2-2; maybe TRBD1 (5 bases). The V end was cut by 6 bases, the J end by 6 bases, with 18 bases between. CDR1 is SGHRS and CDR2 is YFSETQ in the germline V gene. The CDR3 extends over 15 amino acids. Written as DNA, the CDR3 is TGCGCCAGCACCTCCTTGGAAGGCAGGGCCGGGGAGCTGTTTTTT. This encodes CASTSLEGRAGELFF.

The V and J genes are TRBV4-3 and TRBJ2-3; D is unclear. This CDR3 is built from 13 residues. The ends were cut back, 4 bases at V and 7 bases at J, with 12 bases in the middle. Germline V CDR1 and CDR2: LGHNA, YSLEER. The CDR3 here is CASSPMVEYTQYF. The CDR3 DNA follows: TGCGCCAGCAGCCCTATGGTTGAGTATACGCAGTATTTT.

This clone has only one observation. The chain recombines TRBV10-3 with TRBJ1-1; tentative D call: TRBD1 (6 bases). CDR1 and CDR2 from the germline V gene are ENHRY and SYGVKD. V gave up 0 bases and J gave up 0 bases, with 11 bases separating them. The CDR3 totals 16 residues. The chain's CDR3 is CAISESRTAMNTEAFF. CDR3 DNA sequence: TGTGCCATCAGTGAGTCCAGGACAGCCATGAACACTGAAGCTTTCTTT.

V usage is TRBV7-2 and J usage is TRBJ1-1; 7 bases match TRBD1. The germline V gene encodes CDR1 SGHTA and CDR2 FQGNSA. The CDR3 length is 15 residues. The V and J ends lost 1 base and 4 bases, in that order; junction bases with no gene match: 6. The chain's CDR3 is CASSLDSYRGTEAFF. Here the CDR3 DNA reads TGTGCCAGCAGCTTAGACTCTTACAGGGGCACTGAAGCTTTCTTT.

The chain joins TRBV10-3 to TRBJ2-3; 12 bases map to TRBD2. V lost 8 bases, J lost 3 bases, and 9 bases stayed unmatched. The CDR3 has 16 residues. Germline assignment: CDR1 ENHRY and CDR2 SYGVKD. The CDR3 sequence: CAIGQTSGSSTDTQYF. The CDR3 DNA reads TGTGCCATCGGTCAGACTAGCGGGAGTTCGACAGATACGCAGTATTTT.

The genes are TRBV7-2 and TRBJ1-5; tentatively, D is TRBD1 (5 bases). CDR1 and CDR2 from the germline V gene are SGHTA and FQGNSA. There are 14 residues in the CDR3. V lost 3 bases and J 3 bases, leaving 9 bases between the germline ends. The CDR3 DNA reads TGTGCCAGCAGCTTTAGGGGCTTCAATCAGCCCCAGCATTTT. It is translated as CASSFRGFNQPQHF.

J is TRBJ1-6 and V is TRBV9; no reliable D call. V was cut by 7 bases and J by 8 bases, with 13 bases left in between. Germline CDR1 and CDR2: SGDLS and YYNGEE. The CDR3 is 13 amino acids. In DNA form, the CDR3 reads TGTGCCAGCTCCCTTACCCCAGATTCACCCCTCCACTTT. Translation: CASSLTPDSPLHF.

V usage is TRBV4-1 and J usage is TRBJ1-1; D might be TRBD1 (6 bases). Trimming cost V 0 bases and J 2 bases, with 13 bases left between them. The CDR3 runs 16 residues. Germline V CDR1 and CDR2: MGHRA, YSYEKL. The CDR3 nucleotides read TGCGCCAGCAGCCAAGATCCGGGACAAATAAACACTGAAGCTTTCTTT. Its translation: CASSQDPGQINTEAFF.